The entry below gives a single T cell receptor (beta chain) sequence along with its context. The sample carries other DNA sequences with the same CDR3. The data were obtained in a study of shared clonotypes between healthy human individuals. The assay was immunoSEQ multiplex PCR, and TCRdb's table has in-frame clones only and misses some. The sample includes more than 550,000 clones, 55% to 75% of them seen just once. The germline V gene has CDR1 LNHDA and CDR2 SQIVND (reference sequence). This CDR3 spans 13 amino acids. V was pared by 6 bases and J by 4 bases, with 10 bases between. The chain joins TRBV19 to TRBJ2-1; D is perhaps TRBD1 or TRBD2 (6 bases each). What was sequenced was memory CD4+ T cells sorted from blood. The subset denotes: CD45RA-negative fraction. The receptor comes from a woman in her 30s in good health. CDR3 bases: TGTGCCAGTAGCCGGGGGCAGTACAATGAGCAGTTCTTC. Its protein product is CASSRGQYNEQFF.